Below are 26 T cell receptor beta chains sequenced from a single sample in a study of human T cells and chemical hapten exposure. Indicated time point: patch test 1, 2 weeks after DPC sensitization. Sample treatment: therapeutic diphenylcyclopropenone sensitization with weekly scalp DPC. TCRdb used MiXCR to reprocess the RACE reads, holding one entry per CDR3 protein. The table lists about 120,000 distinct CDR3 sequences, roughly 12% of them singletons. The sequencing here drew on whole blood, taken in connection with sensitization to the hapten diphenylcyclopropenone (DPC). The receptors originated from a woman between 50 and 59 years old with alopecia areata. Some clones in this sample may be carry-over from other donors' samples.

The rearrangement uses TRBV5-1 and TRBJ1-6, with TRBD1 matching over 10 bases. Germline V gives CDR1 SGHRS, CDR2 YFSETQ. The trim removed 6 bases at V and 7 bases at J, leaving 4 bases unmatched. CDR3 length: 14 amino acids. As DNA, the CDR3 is TGCGCCAGCACCCCGGGACAGGGGAATTCACCCCTCCACTTT. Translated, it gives CASTPGQGNSPLHF. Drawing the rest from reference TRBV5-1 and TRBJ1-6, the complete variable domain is KAGVTQTPRYLIKTRGQQVTLSCSPISGHRSVSWYQQTPGQGLQFLFEYFSETQRNKGNFPGRFSGRQFSNSRSEMNVSTLELGDSALYLCASTPGQGNSPLHFGNGTRLTVT.

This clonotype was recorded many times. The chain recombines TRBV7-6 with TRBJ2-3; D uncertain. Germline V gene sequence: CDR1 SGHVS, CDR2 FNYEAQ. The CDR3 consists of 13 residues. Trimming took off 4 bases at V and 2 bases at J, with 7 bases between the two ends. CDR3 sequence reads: CASSSQITDTQYF. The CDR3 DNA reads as TGTGCCAGCAGCTCACAGATCACAGATACGCAGTATTTT.

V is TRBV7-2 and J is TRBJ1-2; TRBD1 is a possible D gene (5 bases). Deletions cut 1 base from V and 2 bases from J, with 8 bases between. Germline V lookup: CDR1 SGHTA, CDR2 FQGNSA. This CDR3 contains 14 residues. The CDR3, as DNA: TGTGCCAGCAGCTTAGTGCGGGACAACTATGGCTACACCTTC. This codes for CASSLVRDNYGYTF.

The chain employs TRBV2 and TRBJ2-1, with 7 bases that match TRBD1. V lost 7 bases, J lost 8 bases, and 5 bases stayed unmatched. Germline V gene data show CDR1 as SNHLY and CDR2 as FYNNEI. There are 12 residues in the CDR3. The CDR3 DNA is TGTGCCAGCAACAGGGGTCTAGATGAGCAGTTCTTC. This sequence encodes CASNRGLDEQFF. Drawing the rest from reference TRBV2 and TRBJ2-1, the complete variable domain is EPEVTQTPSHQVTQMGQEVILRCVPISNHLYFYWYRQILGQKVEFLVSFYNNEISEKSEIFDDQFSVERPDGSNFTLKIRSTKLEDSAMYFCASNRGLDEQFFGPGTRLTVL.

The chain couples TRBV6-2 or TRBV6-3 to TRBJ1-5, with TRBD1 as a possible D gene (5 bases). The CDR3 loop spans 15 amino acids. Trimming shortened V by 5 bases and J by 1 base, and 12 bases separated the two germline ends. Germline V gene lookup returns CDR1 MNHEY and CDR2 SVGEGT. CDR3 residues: CASSIREDSNQPQHF. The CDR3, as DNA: TGTGCCAGCAGTATCAGGGAAGACAGCAATCAGCCCCAGCATTTT.

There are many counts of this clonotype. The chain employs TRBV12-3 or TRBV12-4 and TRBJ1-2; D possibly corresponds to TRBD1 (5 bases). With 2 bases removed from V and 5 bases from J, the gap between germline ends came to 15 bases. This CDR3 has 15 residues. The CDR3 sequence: CASSLMGDSSYGYTF. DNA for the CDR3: TGTGCCAGCAGTTTAATGGGTGACAGTTCTTATGGCTACACCTTC.

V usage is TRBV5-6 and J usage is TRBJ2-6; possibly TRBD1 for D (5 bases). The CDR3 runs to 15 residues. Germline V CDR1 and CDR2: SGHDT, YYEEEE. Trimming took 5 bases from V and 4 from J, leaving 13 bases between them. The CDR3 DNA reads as TGTGCCAGCAGACCTCCCCAGGGAGGGGCCAACGTCCTGACTTTC. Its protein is CASRPPQGGANVLTF.

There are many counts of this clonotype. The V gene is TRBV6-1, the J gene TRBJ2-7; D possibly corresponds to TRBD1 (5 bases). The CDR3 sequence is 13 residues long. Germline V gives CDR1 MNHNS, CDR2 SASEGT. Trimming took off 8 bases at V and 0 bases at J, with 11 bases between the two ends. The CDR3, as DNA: TGTGCCAGCTTGGACATCCTCTCCTACGAGCAGTACTTC. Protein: CASLDILSYEQYF.

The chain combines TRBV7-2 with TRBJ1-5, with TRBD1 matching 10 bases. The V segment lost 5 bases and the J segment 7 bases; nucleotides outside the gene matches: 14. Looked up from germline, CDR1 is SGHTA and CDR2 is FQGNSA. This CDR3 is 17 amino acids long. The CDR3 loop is CASSATTGTGALQPQHF. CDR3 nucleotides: TGTGCCAGCAGCGCCACGACCGGGACAGGGGCCTTACAGCCCCAGCATTTT.

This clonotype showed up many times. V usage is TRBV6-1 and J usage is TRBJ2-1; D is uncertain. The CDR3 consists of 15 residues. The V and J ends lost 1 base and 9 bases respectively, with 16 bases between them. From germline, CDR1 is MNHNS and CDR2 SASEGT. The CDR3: CASSEVAATNPEQFF. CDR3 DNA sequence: TGTGCCAGCAGTGAAGTTGCTGCTACAAATCCTGAGCAGTTCTTC.

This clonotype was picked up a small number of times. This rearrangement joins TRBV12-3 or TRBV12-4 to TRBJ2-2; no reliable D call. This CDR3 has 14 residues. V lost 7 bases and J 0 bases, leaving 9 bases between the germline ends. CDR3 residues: CASIPRANTGELFF. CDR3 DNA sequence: TGTGCCAGCATCCCTAGGGCGAACACCGGGGAGCTGTTTTTT.

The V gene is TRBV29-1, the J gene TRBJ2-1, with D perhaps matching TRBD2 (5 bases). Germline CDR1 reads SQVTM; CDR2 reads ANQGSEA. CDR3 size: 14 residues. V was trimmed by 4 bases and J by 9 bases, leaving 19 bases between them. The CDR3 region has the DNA TGCAGCGTTGTCTGGACTCGGGCGGGCGTTGAGCAGTTCTTC. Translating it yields CSVVWTRAGVEQFF.

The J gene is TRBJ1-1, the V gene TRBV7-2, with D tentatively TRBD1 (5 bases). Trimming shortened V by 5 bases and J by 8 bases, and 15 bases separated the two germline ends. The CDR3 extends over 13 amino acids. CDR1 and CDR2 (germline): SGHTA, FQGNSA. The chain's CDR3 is CASSQTGRGEAFF. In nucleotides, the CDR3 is TGTGCCAGCAGCCAAACGGGACGAGGAGAAGCTTTCTTT.

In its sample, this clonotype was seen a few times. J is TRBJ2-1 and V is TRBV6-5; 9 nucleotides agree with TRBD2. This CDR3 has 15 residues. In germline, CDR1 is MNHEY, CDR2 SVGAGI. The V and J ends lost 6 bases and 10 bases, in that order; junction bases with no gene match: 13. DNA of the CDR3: TGTGCCAGCAGCCTAGAGCGGGGGGCCGGTTCGGAGCAGTTCTTC. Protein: CASSLERGAGSEQFF.

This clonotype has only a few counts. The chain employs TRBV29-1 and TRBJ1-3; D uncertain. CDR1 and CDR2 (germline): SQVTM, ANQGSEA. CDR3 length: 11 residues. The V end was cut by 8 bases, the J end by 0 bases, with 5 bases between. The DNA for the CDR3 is TGCAGCTACAGCTCTGGAAACACCATATATTTT. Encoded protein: CSYSSGNTIYF.

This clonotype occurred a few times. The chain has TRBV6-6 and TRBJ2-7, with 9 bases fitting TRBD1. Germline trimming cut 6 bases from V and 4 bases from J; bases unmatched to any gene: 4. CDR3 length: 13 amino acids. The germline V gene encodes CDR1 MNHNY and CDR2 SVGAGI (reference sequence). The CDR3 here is CASSADRGYEQYF. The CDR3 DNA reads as TGTGCCAGCAGCGCCGACAGGGGGTACGAGCAGTACTTC.

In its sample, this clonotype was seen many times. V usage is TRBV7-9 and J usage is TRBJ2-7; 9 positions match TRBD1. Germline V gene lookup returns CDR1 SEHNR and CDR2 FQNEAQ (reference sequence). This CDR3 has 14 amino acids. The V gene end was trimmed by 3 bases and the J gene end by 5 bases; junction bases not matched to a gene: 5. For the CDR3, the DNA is TGTGCCAGCAGCTTCGGACAGGGGATCGACGAGCAGTACTTC. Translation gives CASSFGQGIDEQYF.

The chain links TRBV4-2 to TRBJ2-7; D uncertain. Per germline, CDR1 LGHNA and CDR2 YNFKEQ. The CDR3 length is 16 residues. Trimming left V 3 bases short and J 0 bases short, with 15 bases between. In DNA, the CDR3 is TGTGCCAGCAGCCATGCCAGTCTTAGGACCTCCTACGAGCAGTACTTC. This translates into CASSHASLRTSYEQYF.

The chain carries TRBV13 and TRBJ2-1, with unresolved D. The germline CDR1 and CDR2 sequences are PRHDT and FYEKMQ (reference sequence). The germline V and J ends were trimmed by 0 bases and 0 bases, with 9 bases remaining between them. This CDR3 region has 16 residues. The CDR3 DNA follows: TGTGCCAGCAGCTTAGGTTCGAGTAGCTCCTACAATGAGCAGTTCTTC. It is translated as CASSLGSSSSYNEQFF.

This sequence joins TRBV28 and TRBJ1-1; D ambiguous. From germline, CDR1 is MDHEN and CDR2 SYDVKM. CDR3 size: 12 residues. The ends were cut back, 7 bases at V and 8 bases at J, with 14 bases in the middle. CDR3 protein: CASTARKVEAFF. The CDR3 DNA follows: TGTGCCAGCACCGCCCGAAAGGTCGAAGCTTTCTTT. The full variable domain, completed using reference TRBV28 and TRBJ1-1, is DVKVTQSSRYLVKRTGEKVFLECVQDMDHENMFWYRQDPGLGLRLIYFSYDVKMKEKGDIPEGYSVSREKKERFSLILESASTNQTSMYLCASTARKVEAFFGQGTRLTVV.

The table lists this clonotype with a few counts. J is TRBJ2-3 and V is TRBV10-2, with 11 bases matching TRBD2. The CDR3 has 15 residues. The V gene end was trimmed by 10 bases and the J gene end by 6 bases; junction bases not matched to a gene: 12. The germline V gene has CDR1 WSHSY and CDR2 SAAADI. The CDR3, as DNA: TGCGCCACCAGAGTCGCTAGCGGGGGGAGGGATACGCAGTATTTT. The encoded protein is CATRVASGGRDTQYF.

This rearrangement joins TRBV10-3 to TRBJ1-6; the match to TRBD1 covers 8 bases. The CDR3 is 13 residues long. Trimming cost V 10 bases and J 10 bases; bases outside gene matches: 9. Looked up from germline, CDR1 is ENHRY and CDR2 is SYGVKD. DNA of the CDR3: TGTGCCACCGCCAGGGGGCTAGAGTCACCCCTCCACTTT. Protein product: CATARGLESPLHF.

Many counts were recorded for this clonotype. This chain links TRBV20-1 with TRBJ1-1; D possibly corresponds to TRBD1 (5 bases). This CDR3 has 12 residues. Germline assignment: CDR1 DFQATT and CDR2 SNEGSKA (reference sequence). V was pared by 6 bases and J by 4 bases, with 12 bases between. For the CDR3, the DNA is TGCAGTGCCCCGGGCAGGGCCACTGAAGCTTTCTTT. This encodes CSAPGRATEAFF.

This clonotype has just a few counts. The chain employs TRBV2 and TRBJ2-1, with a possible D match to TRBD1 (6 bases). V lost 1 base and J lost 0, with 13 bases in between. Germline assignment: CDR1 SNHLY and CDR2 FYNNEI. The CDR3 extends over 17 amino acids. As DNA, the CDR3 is TGTGCCAGCAGTGAAGTTCCAGGGGTTAGCTCCTACAATGAGCAGTTCTTC. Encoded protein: CASSEVPGVSSYNEQFF.

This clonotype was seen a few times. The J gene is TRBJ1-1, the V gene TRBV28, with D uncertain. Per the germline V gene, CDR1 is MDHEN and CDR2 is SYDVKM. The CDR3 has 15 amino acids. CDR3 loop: CAARFPNRGNTEAFF. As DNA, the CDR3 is TGTGCGGCTCGCTTCCCGAATCGGGGGAACACTGAAGCTTTCTTT.

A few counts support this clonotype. The CDR3 sequence is CASSPQSGDTEAFF. In DNA form, the CDR3 reads TGTGCCAGCTCACCCCAATCTGGGGACACTGAAGCTTTCTTT. The V call is TRBV18, the J call TRBJ1-1; D unclear. Between the trimmed V and J ends, which lost 3 bases and 3 bases, there was a span of 11 bases. CDR1 and CDR2 from the germline V gene are KGHSH and LQKENI. CDR3 size: 14 residues.